A selection of T cell receptor beta chains follows, all from one sample in a study of cytomegalovirus exposure and HLA in healthy donors. The assay was immunoSEQ multiplex PCR, and TCRdb's table has in-frame clones only and misses some. In the table there are 100,000 to 150,000 clones, 65% to 80% of which are singletons. Material: PBMCs. These receptor sequences come from a male donor in good health and CMV-seropositive. Each CDR3 is given with its conserved first and last residue. Fields, in order: clone size, J gene, V gene, D gene, CDR3 protein, CDR3 DNA. D genes are given only for firm matches. Clone size is not always given. Where it is, it says once, few, many or a class for expanded clones.

NA TRBJ1-1 TRBV5-4 TRBD1 CASSETGILYTEAFF TGTGCCAGCAGCGAGACAGGGATATTGTACACTGAAGCTTTCTTT
NA TRBJ1-5 TRBV6-5 NA CASRLGVYVNQPQHF TGTGCCAGCAGACTCGGTGTTTATGTAAATCAGCCCCAGCATTTT
NA TRBJ2-5 TRBV28 NA CASGRSRETQYF TGTGCCAGCGGGCGTTCGAGAGAGACCCAGTACTTC
NA TRBJ2-2 TRBV5-4 NA CASSLVGANTGELFF TGTGCCAGCAGCTTGGTGGGCGCGAACACCGGGGAGCTGTTTTTT
NA TRBJ2-7 TRBV5-1 TRBD2 CASSLGLAGDEQYF TGCGCCAGCAGCTTGGGGCTAGCGGGAGACGAGCAGTACTTC
few TRBJ1-3 TRBV7-2 NA CASSSTAYSGNTIYF TGTGCCAGCAGCTCCACAGCTTACTCTGGAAACACCATATATTTT
once TRBJ2-7 TRBV28 TRBD1 CASIGTGSSYEQYF TGTGCCAGCATTGGGACAGGGAGCTCCTACGAGCAGTACTTC
NA TRBJ2-5 TRBV5-6 TRBD2 CASTPAGGATLREQYF TGTGCCAGCACCCCGGCGGGGGGTGCCACCCTACGGGAGCAGTACTTC
NA TRBJ2-3 TRBV7-2 NA CASNHQSLGTDTQYF TGTGCCAGCAATCATCAGTCCTTGGGCACAGATACGCAGTATTTT
NA TRBJ1-3 TRBV28 NA CASSFSRTGNTIYF TGTGCCAGCAGTTTTTCTCGGACAGGAAACACCATATATTTT
NA TRBJ2-5 TRBV28 NA CASSSPGLKETQYF TGTGCCAGCAGTTCTCCTGGACTGAAAGAGACCCAGTACTTC